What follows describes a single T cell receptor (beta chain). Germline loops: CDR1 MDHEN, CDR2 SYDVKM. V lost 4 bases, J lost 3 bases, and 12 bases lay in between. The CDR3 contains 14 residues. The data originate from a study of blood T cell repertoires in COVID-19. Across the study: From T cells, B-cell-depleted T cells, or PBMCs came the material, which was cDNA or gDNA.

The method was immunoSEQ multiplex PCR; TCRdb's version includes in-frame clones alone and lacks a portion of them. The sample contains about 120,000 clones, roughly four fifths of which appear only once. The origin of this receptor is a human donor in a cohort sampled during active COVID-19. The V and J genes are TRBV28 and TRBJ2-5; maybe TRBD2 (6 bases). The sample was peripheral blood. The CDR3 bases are TGTGCCAGCAGTTCGCGGGGTAATGAAGAGACCCAGTACTTC. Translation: CASSSRGNEETQYF.